These T cell receptor beta chains were read from a single sample in a study of blood T cell repertoires in COVID-19. The table came from immunoSEQ multiplex PCR; TCRdb's copy has only in-frame clones and leaves some out. Of roughly 260,000 clones detected, about nine tenths appear once; the ten largest clones hold around 2.6%. Sequencing was carried out using peripheral blood. The receptor source for this set is a person in their late teens or twenties with COVID-19, enrolled during active disease. Both conserved end residues are part of each CDR3. A D gene is named only where the DNA matches it firmly. Expanded clones are given a class, and other clones once, few, many or no size at all.

.	.	TRBV13	TRBJ2-1	TGTGCCAGCAGCTTCGGGACTGCCCGAGGGAATGAGCAGTTCTTC	CASSFGTARGNEQFF
.	.	TRBV6-1	TRBJ1-3	TGTGCCAGCAGTGACAGGGGCTACGGAAACACCATATATTTT	CASSDRGYGNTIYF
.	.	TRBV9	TRBJ2-7	TGTGCCAGCAGCGTAGGGGGAGCGGGCTACGAGCAGTACTTC	CASSVGGAGYEQYF
.	.	TRBV23-1	TRBJ1-1	TGCGCCAGCAGTCAGGGCCAACTGAACACTGAAGCTTTCTTT	CASSQGQLNTEAFF
.	.	TRBV29-1	TRBJ2-1	TGCAGCGTTGAATTGGTAGCCGGAGGCGCGGAGCAGTTCTTC	CSVELVAGGAEQFF
.	TRBD2	TRBV4-2	TRBJ2-3	TGTGCCAGCAGCCAGACTAGCGGCAAGAGCACAGATACGCAGTATTTT	CASSQTSGKSTDTQYF
.	TRBD1	TRBV19	TRBJ2-3	TGTGCCAGTAGTATCCGTTACAGGGGGCAGGGGGATACGCAGTATTTT	CASSIRYRGQGDTQYF
.	TRBD2	TRBV4-1	TRBJ2-3	TGCGCCAGCAGACTAGCGGGAGGGCCCACAGATACGCAGTATTTT	CASRLAGGPTDTQYF
.	TRBD1	TRBV6-2/TRBV6-3	TRBJ2-7	TGTGCCAGCAGTTACTCCCTAGACAGGGGGCGAGCCGCCAGCTTC	CASSYSLDRGRAASF
.	.	TRBV28	TRBJ1-4	TGTGCCAGCAGGACCCCTTTCGGGGTTGCTAATGAAAAACTGTTTTTT	CASRTPFGVANEKLFF
few	.	TRBV28	TRBJ1-1	TGTGCCAGCGGGGGGGTGACAGGGAACACTGAAGCTTTCTTT	CASGGVTGNTEAFF
.	.	TRBV6-6	TRBJ2-1	TGTGCCAGCAGGGGCAGGGGCGCCGGAGGCGAGCAGTTCTTC	CASRGRGAGGEQFF